This T cell receptor (beta chain) was observed in a study of PD-1 blockade in classical Hodgkin lymphoma. Unmatched junction bases numbered 11, after V lost 6 bases and J lost 6 bases. The germline CDR1 and CDR2 sequences are MNHEY and SMNVEV (reference sequence). This CDR3 is 16 amino acids long. Assay: immunoSEQ multiplex PCR; the TCRdb copy retains only in-frame clones and omits some. In the table there are about 46,000 clones, about 78% of which are singletons. This clone was counted once. There was relapse after autologous stem cell transplantation in every patient, and there was variation in brentuximab vedotin exposure.

The sequence came from a human donor with classical Hodgkin lymphoma. The starting material was peripheral blood mononuclear cells (PBMCs), obtained before the second cycle of nivolumab. The rearrangement uses TRBV27 and TRBJ2-1; TRBD2 matches at 10 bases. The CDR3 region has the DNA TGTGCCAGCAGACAGGGTAGGACTAGCGGTGTCAATGAGCAGTTCTTC. This sequence encodes CASRQGRTSGVNEQFF.